Presented here are 21 T cell receptor beta chains from one specimen sequenced in a study of early T cells in non-severe SARS-CoV-2 infection. From the 5' RACE reads, TCRdb called clonotypes with MiXCR, one entry per CDR3 protein. The sample includes about 100,000 distinct CDR3 sequences, around 10% seen only once; the top ten take approximately 7.3%. The material sequenced was whole blood. All receptors derive from an adult who was a healthcare worker with PCR-confirmed SARS-CoV-2 infection or an uninfected control (not recorded which).

This clonotype has a handful of counts. The rearrangement joins TRBV3-1 to TRBJ2-1; a possible D gene is TRBD2 (6 bases). The CDR3 runs 15 residues. Trimming took 4 bases from V and 5 from J, leaving 15 bases between them. In germline, CDR1 is LGHDT, CDR2 YNNKEL (reference sequence). CDR3 residues: CASSLRDSTNNEQFF. The DNA of the CDR3 is TGTGCCAGCAGCCTCCGGGACTCCACTAACAATGAGCAGTTCTTC.

This clonotype was counted at least ten times. The chain recombines TRBV14 with TRBJ2-3; 11 bases line up with TRBD2. J was trimmed by 1 base and V by 3 bases; bases with no gene match: 0. The germline gives CDR1 SGHDN, CDR2 FVKESK. The CDR3 has 15 amino acids. As DNA, the CDR3 is TGTGCCAGCAGCCAGGGACTAGCGGGCACAGATACGCAGTATTTT. Encoded protein: CASSQGLAGTDTQYF.

A few counts support this clonotype. The rearrangement links TRBV29-1 to TRBJ2-3, with D hard to call. The V gene's germline CDR1 is SQVTM and CDR2 ANQGSEA. Trimming left V 2 bases short and J 4 bases short, with 16 bases between. The CDR3 sequence is 15 residues long. The CDR3 DNA follows: TGCAGCGTTGAATCGTTTGGGGTAGGCCCAGATACGCAGTATTTT. Amino acids: CSVESFGVGPDTQYF.

The chain is built from TRBV2 and TRBJ2-3; 10 bases are shared with TRBD2. CDR1 SNHLY and CDR2 FYNNEI come from the germline V gene. Unmatched junction bases numbered 3, after V lost 2 bases and J lost 4 bases. The CDR3 is 15 residues long. This CDR3 is CASSERLAGADTQYF. CDR3 nucleotide sequence: TGTGCCAGCAGTGAACGTCTAGCGGGAGCAGATACGCAGTATTTT.

This clonotype showed up just a few times. CDR3 sequence: CASRRDARSYNEQFF. For the CDR3, the DNA is TGTGCCAGCAGGAGGGACGCTCGTTCCTACAATGAGCAGTTCTTC. V and J are TRBV28 and TRBJ2-1; either TRBD1 or TRBD2 may fit D (5 bases each). Trimming stripped 6 bases from V and 1 base from J, with 13 bases between. The V gene's germline CDR1 is MDHEN and CDR2 SYDVKM. This CDR3 is built from 15 residues. Full variable domain (remainder filled in from reference TRBV28 and TRBJ2-1): DVKVTQSSRYLVKRTGEKVFLECVQDMDHENMFWYRQDPGLGLRLIYFSYDVKMKEKGDIPEGYSVSREKKERFSLILESASTNQTSMYLCASRRDARSYNEQFFGPGTRLTVL.

The CDR3 spells CASSAMNTEAFF. The CDR3 DNA reads TGTGCCAGCTCAGCGATGAACACTGAAGCTTTCTTT. The V and J genes are TRBV18 and TRBJ1-1; D is unresolved. V shed 5 bases and J shed 0 bases, with 4 bases lying between them. Germline lookup yields CDR1 KGHSH and CDR2 LQKENI. This CDR3 comprises 12 residues.

This clonotype was observed a few times. The V and J genes are TRBV2 and TRBJ2-3; 10 nucleotides line up with TRBD2. CDR1 and CDR2 (germline): SNHLY, FYNNEI. The CDR3 contains 15 residues. J lost 3 bases, V lost 6 bases, and 6 bases had no gene match. CDR3 DNA: TGTGCCAGCAGACGACTAGCGGGTCGAACAGATACGCAGTATTTT. It encodes CASRRLAGRTDTQYF.

At least ten counts were recorded for this clonotype. The CDR3 sequence is CASSADRGRNEQFF. The CDR3 nucleotides are TGTGCCAGCAGCGCAGACAGGGGGCGCAATGAGCAGTTCTTC. The V and J genes are TRBV9 and TRBJ2-1; TRBD1 aligns across 10 bases. The CDR3 totals 14 residues. Germline V gives CDR1 SGDLS, CDR2 YYNGEE. V was pared by 3 bases and J by 6 bases, with 3 bases of the junction left unmatched.

This clonotype has a count of ten or more. The gene calls are TRBV2 and TRBJ1-5; D is possibly TRBD1 (6 bases). V was pared by 7 bases and J by 4 bases, with 14 bases between. CDR1 and CDR2 (germline): SNHLY, FYNNEI. This CDR3 has 14 amino acids. This chain's CDR3 is CASNGQGRNQPQHF. CDR3 nucleotides: TGTGCCAGCAATGGTCAGGGGAGAAATCAGCCCCAGCATTTT. Supplemented by reference TRBV2 and TRBJ1-5, the full variable domain reads EPEVTQTPSHQVTQMGQEVILRCVPISNHLYFYWYRQILGQKVEFLVSFYNNEISEKSEIFDDQFSVERPDGSNFTLKIRSTKLEDSAMYFCASNGQGRNQPQHFGDGTRLSIL.

This clonotype was observed many times. V is TRBV6-2 or TRBV6-3 and J is TRBJ2-3, with 7 bases matching TRBD2. From germline, CDR1 is MNHEY and CDR2 SVGEGT. Trimming took 0 bases from V and 4 from J; bases not matched to a gene: 7. There are 16 residues in the CDR3. CDR3 region: CASSYSIGRAADTQYF. The CDR3, as DNA: TGTGCCAGCAGTTACTCGATTGGGAGGGCCGCAGATACGCAGTATTTT.

In its sample, this clonotype was seen many times. V usage is TRBV28 and J usage is TRBJ2-7; possible D gene TRBD2, 6 bases. With 2 bases removed from V and 0 bases from J, the gap between germline ends came to 14 bases. The germline V gene encodes CDR1 MDHEN and CDR2 SYDVKM. The CDR3 is 16 amino acids. The chain's CDR3 is CASSLPLARTSYEQYF. CDR3 DNA: TGTGCCAGCAGTTTACCGCTAGCGCGTACCTCCTACGAGCAGTACTTC.

This clonotype was picked up many times. The CDR3 coding sequence is TGTGCCAGCAGCCAAGGGACTAGCGGGAGATACGAGCAGTACTTC. It codes for CASSQGTSGRYEQYF. The gene calls are TRBV14 and TRBJ2-7, with 13 bases aligning to TRBD2. V shed 1 base and J 4 bases; nucleotides not matched to a gene: 1. The CDR3 totals 15 residues. The germline V gene has CDR1 SGHDN and CDR2 FVKESK.

This clonotype was observed at least ten times. This sequence joins TRBV6-6 and TRBJ1-5; D is uncertain. Trimming took 6 bases from V and 8 from J, leaving 14 bases between them. CDR1 and CDR2 (germline): MNHNY, SVGAGI (reference sequence). CDR3 length: 13 residues. CDR3: CASSPQSSEPQHF. DNA for the CDR3: TGTGCCAGCAGCCCACAGTCTTCGGAGCCCCAGCATTTT.

This clonotype occurred many times. V is TRBV11-3 and J is TRBJ2-1; D tentatively reads TRBD1 or TRBD2 (7 bases each). The CDR3 length is 15 residues. Trimming cost V 8 bases and J 5 bases, with 19 bases left between them. CDR1 and CDR2 (germline): SGHNT, YENEEA. Here the CDR3 reads CASSPGGDRNNEQFF. The CDR3 bases are TGTGCCAGCTCCCCTGGGGGGGACAGAAACAATGAGCAGTTCTTC.

This clonotype has ten or more counts. At one boundary the junction diverges from the germline segment, which might be a read error. The chain links TRBV12-3 or TRBV12-4 to TRBJ1-2, with D unresolved. This CDR3 region has 12 residues. CDR3 residues: CASSLANYGYTF. CDR3 coding DNA: TGTGCCAGCAGCTTAGCTAACTATGGCTACACCTTC.

At least ten counts were recorded for this clonotype. The CDR3 spells CSAPPASGPPNIQYF. The CDR3 nucleotides are TGCAGTGCTCCACCGGCATCAGGTCCCCCAAACATTCAGTACTTC. The rearrangement uses TRBV20-1 and TRBJ2-4; D remains unclear. CDR3 length: 15 amino acids. V lost 5 bases and J lost 6, with 20 bases in between. Germline-derived CDR1 and CDR2 are DFQATT and SNEGSKA (reference sequence).

This clonotype was recorded many times. The chain couples TRBV4-1 to TRBJ2-1, with 10 bases lining up with TRBD2. In germline, CDR1 is MGHRA, CDR2 YSYEKL. V trimming: 2 bases; J trimming: 8 bases; junction bases outside the gene matches: 9. The length of the CDR3 is 16 residues. In DNA, the CDR3 is TGCGCCAGCAGCCAAACCGGGACTAGCGTGTCGTATGAGCAGTTCTTC. Protein: CASSQTGTSVSYEQFF.

There are many counts of this clonotype. This chain joins TRBV7-8 and TRBJ2-5, with TRBD2 matching 9 bases. V trimming: 1 base; J trimming: 2 bases; junction bases outside the gene matches: 8. The CDR3 length is 17 residues. Germline V lookup: CDR1 SGHVS, CDR2 FQNEAQ. The CDR3 spells CASSLVVLAGHQETQYF. CDR3 bases: TGTGCCAGCAGCTTAGTAGTCCTAGCGGGACATCAAGAGACCCAGTACTTC.

This clonotype was recorded a few times. The chain carries TRBV11-2 and TRBJ2-1, with D hard to call. This CDR3 is 17 amino acids long. Germline-derived CDR1 and CDR2 are SGHAT and FQNNGV. Between the trimmed V and J ends, which lost 7 bases and 6 bases, there was a span of 25 bases. CDR3 region: CASNPLGPPRLGNEQFF. The DNA of the CDR3 is TGTGCCAGCAACCCTTTGGGCCCTCCCCGCCTGGGCAATGAGCAGTTCTTC.

This sequence joins TRBV20-1 and TRBJ2-7, with TRBD2 matching 10 bases. The germline CDR1 and CDR2 sequences are DFQATT and SNEGSKA (reference sequence). This CDR3 contains 14 residues. Unmatched junction bases numbered 5, after V lost 6 bases and J lost 0 bases. The CDR3 is CSALAGASSYEQYF. Written as DNA, the CDR3 is TGCAGTGCGCTAGCGGGGGCCAGCTCCTACGAGCAGTACTTC.

This clonotype appeared a few times. The chain joins TRBV20-1 to TRBJ2-1, with a possible D match to TRBD2 (5 bases). The CDR3 runs to 15 residues. V lost 0 bases and J 9 bases, leaving 18 bases between the germline ends. From germline, CDR1 is DFQATT and CDR2 SNEGSKA (reference sequence). CDR3 sequence: CSARDRSLALVEQFF. CDR3 nucleotides: TGCAGTGCTAGAGATAGAAGCCTAGCTTTGGTTGAGCAGTTCTTC.